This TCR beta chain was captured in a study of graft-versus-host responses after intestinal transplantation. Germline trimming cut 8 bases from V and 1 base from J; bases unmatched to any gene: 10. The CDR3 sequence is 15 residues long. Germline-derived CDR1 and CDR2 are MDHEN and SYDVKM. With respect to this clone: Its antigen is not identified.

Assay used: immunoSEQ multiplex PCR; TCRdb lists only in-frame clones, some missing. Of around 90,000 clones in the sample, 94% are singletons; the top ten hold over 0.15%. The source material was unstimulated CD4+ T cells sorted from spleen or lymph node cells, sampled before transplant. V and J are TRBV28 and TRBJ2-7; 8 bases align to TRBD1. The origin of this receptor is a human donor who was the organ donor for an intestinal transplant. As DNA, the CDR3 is TGTGCCAGCGGGTCGGCCGGGACAGGATCCTACGAGCAGTACTTC. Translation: CASGSAGTGSYEQYF.